The 5 T cell receptor beta chains given below trace back to one sample, sequenced in a study of liver allograft versus peripheral blood T cells. About the research overall: Transplanted-liver T cell receptor repertoires were compared with recipients' peripheral blood repertoires.

One entry per CDR3 protein results from TCRdb running MiXCR on the reads. The data contain some 16,000 distinct CDR3 sequences, around a fifth of them seen just once; the ten biggest clones take up about 13%. These receptors came from a human patient who had a liver transplant. Some T cells may be provided by the graft donor.

This clonotype was counted between two and nine times. The J gene is TRBJ2-5, the V gene TRBV20-1, with TRBD1 matching over 7 bases. Germline V gene data show CDR1 as DFQATT and CDR2 as SNEGSKA (reference sequence). Losses at the gene ends were 4 bases for V and 4 bases for J; bases not matched to a gene: 9. The CDR3 is 14 residues long. The CDR3 bases are TGCAGTGCTACCAGGGACAGCATACGAGAGACCCAGTACTTC. Its translation: CSATRDSIRETQYF.

This clonotype is termed medium-sized. This rearrangement joins TRBV15 to TRBJ2-2; TRBD1 matches at 10 bases. With V trimmed by 2 bases and J by 4 bases, 7 bases remained unmatched. The CDR3 has 17 amino acids. Germline lookup yields CDR1 LNHNV and CDR2 YYDKDF (reference sequence). The CDR3 sequence is CATSRHYRDRGTGELFF. The CDR3 DNA reads as TGTGCCACCAGCAGACACTACCGGGACAGGGGCACCGGGGAGCTGTTTTTT.

Many counts were recorded for this clonotype. V and J are TRBV6-2 or TRBV6-3 and TRBJ1-5; D might be TRBD1 (6 bases). Germline CDR1 MNHEY, CDR2 SVGEGT. Trimming removed 5 bases from V and 9 bases from J, with 14 bases in between. CDR3 length: 13 residues. The CDR3 bases are TGTGCCAGCAGTCTCGGACAGATGGGGCCCCAGCATTTT. As protein: CASSLGQMGPQHF.

This clonotype was recorded at least ten times. The chain employs TRBV5-6 and TRBJ2-2; a possible D gene is TRBD1 (6 bases). The germline V gene has CDR1 SGHDT and CDR2 YYEEEE. V was trimmed by 1 base and J by 3 bases, leaving 13 bases between them. The CDR3 is made up of 16 amino acids. The CDR3 is CASSLWGRGYTGELFF. CDR3 nucleotides: TGTGCCAGCAGCTTGTGGGGCAGGGGTTACACCGGGGAGCTGTTTTTT.

This clonotype has only a few counts. The V and J genes are TRBV6-2 or TRBV6-3 and TRBJ2-3, with 10 bases aligning to TRBD2. The CDR3 totals 14 residues. After removal of 6 bases from V and 5 bases from J, the junction contained 5 bases not matched to a gene. Germline V gives CDR1 MNHEY, CDR2 SVGEGT. The CDR3 region is CASSPGTSEDTQYF. Written as DNA, the CDR3 is TGTGCCAGCAGCCCCGGGACTAGCGAAGATACGCAGTATTTT.